The clone carrying this TCR beta chain was counted a few times. Its antigen remains unknown. Every patient experienced relapse after autologous stem cell transplantation, and brentuximab vedotin exposure varied. Under best response, outcomes were complete response, partial response or progressive disease. Germline V gene sequence: CDR1 SGHDT, CDR2 YYEEEE. V lost 6 bases and J lost 6, with 15 bases in between. This CDR3 is 13 amino acids long. The data were produced by immunoSEQ multiplex PCR, yet TCRdb's version contains in-frame clones alone and is incomplete. The table lists about 31,000 clones, more than 65% of them singletons, with almost 4% in the top ten. These data belong to a study of PD-1 blockade in classical Hodgkin lymphoma. Study summary: A 3 mg/kg intravenous dose of nivolumab was received by patients every 2 weeks. Findings of the study overall: Only CD4+ TCR diversity, not CD8+, had risen significantly by C4D1. Complete responders started with a diversity level that resembled newly diagnosed patients at baseline.

The sequencing here drew on peripheral blood mononuclear cells (PBMCs), taken before the second cycle of nivolumab. The V call is TRBV5-6, the J call TRBJ1-2; TRBD1 is a possible D gene (5 bases). The source is a human donor with classical Hodgkin lymphoma. CDR3: CASTPPRGDGYTF. The CDR3 DNA is TGTGCCAGCACCCCCCCCCGGGGCGATGGCTACACCTTC.